This is a list of T cell receptor beta chains from one sample in a study of regulatory T cells in long-lasting Graves disease. TCRdb itself ran the multiplex PCR reads through MiXCR, one entry per CDR3 protein. The repertoire holds 530,000 or so distinct CDR3 sequences, with roughly 14% as singletons. Another study also made use of these data, one on T cells in Graves' hyperthyroidism and ophthalmopathy.

The specimen comprised peripheral blood mononuclear cells (PBMCs), sampled at new diagnosis, from a patient treated with antithyroid drugs. These receptors came from a man aged 25 to 40 with Graves disease. CDR3s include the opening cysteine and the closing phenylalanine or tryptophan. The D gene is left open where the match is weak. A row's size may be missing; if present it is once, few, many or a size class.

D,size,J,V,CDR3,DNA
-,many,TRBJ2-5,TRBV7-2,CASSLARRETQYF,TGTGCCAGCAGCCTCGCCCGCAGAGAGACCCAGTACTTC
-,many,TRBJ2-2,TRBV6-1,CASCRDLLAAGELFF,TGTGCCAGCTGCCGGGACCTGTTGGCCGCCGGGGAGCTGTTTTTT
TRBD1,-,TRBJ1-3,TRBV18,CASSPQGQFGNTIYF,TGTGCCAGCTCACCCCAGGGACAGTTCGGAAACACCATATATTTT
-,many,TRBJ1-5,TRBV2,CASQWDGYSNQPQHF,TGTGCCAGCCAATGGGACGGCTATAGCAATCAGCCCCAGCATTTT
TRBD1,many,TRBJ2-7,TRBV30,CAWSPGQGNHEQYF,TGTGCCTGGAGTCCGGGACAGGGGAATCACGAGCAGTACTTC
-,-,TRBJ1-2,TRBV28,CASSLERGYTF,TGTGCCAGCAGTTTAGAGCGAGGCTACACCTTC
-,many,TRBJ2-7,TRBV27,CASSQVGTYEQYF,TGTGCCAGCAGTCAGGTCGGAACCTACGAGCAGTACTTC
-,many,TRBJ1-2,TRBV6-5,CASSYARGYGYTF,TGTGCCAGCAGTTACGCCAGGGGCTATGGCTACACCTTC
-,-,TRBJ2-2,TRBV20-1,CSASWGPLNTGELFF,TGCAGTGCTAGTTGGGGGCCCTTGAACACCGGGGAGCTGTTTTTT
TRBD1,-,TRBJ1-4,TRBV5-1,CASSSTGAGFYEKLFF,TGCGCCAGCAGCTCGACAGGGGCGGGTTTCTATGAAAAACTGTTTTTT
-,few,TRBJ2-3,TRBV29-1,CSVGGAGGTDTQYF,TGCAGCGTTGGGGGGGCAGGGGGCACAGATACGCAGTATTTT
-,many,TRBJ2-7,TRBV2,CASSVDTPYEQYF,TGTGCCAGCAGTGTAGACACCCCCTACGAGCAGTACTTC
TRBD1,few,TRBJ1-2,TRBV16,CASSTRGHYGYTF,TGTGCCAGCAGCACCAGGGGGCATTATGGCTACACCTTC
-,-,TRBJ2-1,TRBV5-6,CASSALEGYNEQFF,TGTGCCAGCAGCGCTCTCGAGGGTTACAATGAGCAGTTCTTC
TRBD2,-,TRBJ2-7,TRBV11-2,CASSLGSTSGGYEQYF,TGTGCCAGCAGCTTAGGGTCGACTAGCGGGGGATACGAGCAGTACTTC
-,many,TRBJ1-6,TRBV6-9,CASSYRVGVSVNSPLHF,TGTGCCAGCAGTTACAGGGTTGGGGTTTCCGTTAATTCACCCCTCCACTTT